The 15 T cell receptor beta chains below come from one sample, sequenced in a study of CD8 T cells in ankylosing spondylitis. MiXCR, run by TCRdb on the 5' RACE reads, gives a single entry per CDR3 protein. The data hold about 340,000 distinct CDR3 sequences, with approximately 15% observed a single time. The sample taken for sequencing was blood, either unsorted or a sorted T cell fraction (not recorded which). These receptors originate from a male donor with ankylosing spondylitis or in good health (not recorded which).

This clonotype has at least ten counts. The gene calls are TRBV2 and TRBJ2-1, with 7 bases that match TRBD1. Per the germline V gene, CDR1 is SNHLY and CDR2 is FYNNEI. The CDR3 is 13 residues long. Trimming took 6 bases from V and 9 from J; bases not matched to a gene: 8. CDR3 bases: TGTGCCAGCAGGACAGGGTCAGAACGTGAGCAGTTCTTC. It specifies CASRTGSEREQFF.

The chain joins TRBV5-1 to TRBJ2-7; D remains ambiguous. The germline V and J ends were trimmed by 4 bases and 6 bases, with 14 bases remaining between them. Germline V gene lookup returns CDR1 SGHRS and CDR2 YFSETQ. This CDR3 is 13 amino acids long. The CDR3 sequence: CASSLVPTSEQYF. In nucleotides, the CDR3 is TGCGCCAGCAGCCTGGTCCCCACAAGCGAGCAGTACTTC.

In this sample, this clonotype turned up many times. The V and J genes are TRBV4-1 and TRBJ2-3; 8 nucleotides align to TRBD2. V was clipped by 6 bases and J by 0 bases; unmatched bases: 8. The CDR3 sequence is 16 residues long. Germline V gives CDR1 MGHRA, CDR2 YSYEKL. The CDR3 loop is CASRRGIAGSTDTQYF. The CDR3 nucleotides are TGCGCCAGCAGGCGCGGTATAGCGGGAAGCACAGATACGCAGTATTTT.

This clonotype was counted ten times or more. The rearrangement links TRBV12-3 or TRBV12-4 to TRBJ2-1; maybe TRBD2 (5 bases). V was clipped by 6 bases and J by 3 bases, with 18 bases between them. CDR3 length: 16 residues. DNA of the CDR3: TGTGCCAGCAGGGACTTCCTACTAGGAGGCTACAATGAGCAGTTCTTC. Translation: CASRDFLLGGYNEQFF.

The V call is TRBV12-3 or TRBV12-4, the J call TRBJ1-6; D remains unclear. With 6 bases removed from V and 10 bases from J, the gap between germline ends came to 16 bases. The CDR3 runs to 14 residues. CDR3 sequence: CASRLSTSSSPLHF. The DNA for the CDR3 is TGTGCCAGCAGGCTTTCGACATCGTCCTCACCCCTCCACTTT.

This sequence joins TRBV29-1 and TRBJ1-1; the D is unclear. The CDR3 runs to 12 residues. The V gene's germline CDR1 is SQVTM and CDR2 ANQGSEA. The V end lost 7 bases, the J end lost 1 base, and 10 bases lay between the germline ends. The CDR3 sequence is CSGREANTEAFF. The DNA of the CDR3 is TGCAGCGGCCGCGAGGCGAACACTGAAGCTTTCTTT.

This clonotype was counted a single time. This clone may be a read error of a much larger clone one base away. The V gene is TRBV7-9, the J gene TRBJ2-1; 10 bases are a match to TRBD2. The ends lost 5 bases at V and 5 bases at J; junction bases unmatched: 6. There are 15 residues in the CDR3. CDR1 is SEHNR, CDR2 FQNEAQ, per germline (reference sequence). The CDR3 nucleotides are TGTGCCAGCAGCATAGGACTAGCGGAGAACAATGAGCAGTTCTTC. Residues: CASSIGLAENNEQFF.

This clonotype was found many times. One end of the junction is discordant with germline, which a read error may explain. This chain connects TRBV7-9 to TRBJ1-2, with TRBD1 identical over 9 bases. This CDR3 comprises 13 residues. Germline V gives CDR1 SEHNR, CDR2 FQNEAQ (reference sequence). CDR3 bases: TGTGCCAGCAGCTTGGACGGGACAGGGAGAGCTGTCTTC. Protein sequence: CASSLDGTGRAVF.

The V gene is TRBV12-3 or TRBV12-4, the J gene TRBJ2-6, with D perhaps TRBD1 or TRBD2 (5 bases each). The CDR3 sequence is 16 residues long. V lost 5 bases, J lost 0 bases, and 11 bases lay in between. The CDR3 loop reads CASSPGRASGANVLTF. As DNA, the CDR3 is TGTGCCAGCAGTCCGGGACGGGCCTCTGGGGCCAACGTCCTGACTTTC.

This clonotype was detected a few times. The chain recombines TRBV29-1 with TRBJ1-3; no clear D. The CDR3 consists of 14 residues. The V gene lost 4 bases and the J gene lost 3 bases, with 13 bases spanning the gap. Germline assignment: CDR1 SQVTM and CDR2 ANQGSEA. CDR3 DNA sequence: TGCAGCGTTGGCCCGGACGGATATGGAAACACCATATATTTT. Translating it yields CSVGPDGYGNTIYF.

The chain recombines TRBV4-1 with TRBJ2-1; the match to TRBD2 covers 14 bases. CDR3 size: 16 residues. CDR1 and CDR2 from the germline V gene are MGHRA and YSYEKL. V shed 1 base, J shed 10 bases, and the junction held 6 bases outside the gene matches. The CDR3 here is CASSQGVGLAGVEQFF. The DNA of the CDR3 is TGCGCCAGCAGCCAAGGGGTGGGACTAGCGGGAGTCGAGCAGTTCTTC.

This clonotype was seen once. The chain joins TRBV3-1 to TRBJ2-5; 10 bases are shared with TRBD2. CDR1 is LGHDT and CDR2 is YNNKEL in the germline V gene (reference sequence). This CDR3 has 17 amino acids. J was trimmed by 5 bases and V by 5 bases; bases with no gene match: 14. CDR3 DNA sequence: TGTGCCAGCAGCTTACAACTAGCGGGGCCGGGACGGGAGACCCAGTACTTC. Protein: CASSLQLAGPGRETQYF.

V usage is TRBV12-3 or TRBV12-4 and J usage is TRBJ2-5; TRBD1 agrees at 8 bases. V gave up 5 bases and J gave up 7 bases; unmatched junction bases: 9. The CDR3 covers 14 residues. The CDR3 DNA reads TGTGCCAGCAGTCTGGAGGACAGGGTGGGGACCCAGTACTTC. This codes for CASSLEDRVGTQYF.

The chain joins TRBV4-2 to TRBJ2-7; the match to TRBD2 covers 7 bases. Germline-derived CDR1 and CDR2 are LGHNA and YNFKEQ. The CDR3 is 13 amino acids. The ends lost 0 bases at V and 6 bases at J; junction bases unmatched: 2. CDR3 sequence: CASSQDQRGEQYF. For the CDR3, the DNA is TGTGCCAGCAGCCAAGATCAGCGGGGCGAGCAGTACTTC.

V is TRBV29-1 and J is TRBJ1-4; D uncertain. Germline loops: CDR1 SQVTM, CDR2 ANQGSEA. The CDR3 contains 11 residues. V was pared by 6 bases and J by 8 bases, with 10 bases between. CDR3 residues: CSVQYAEKLFF. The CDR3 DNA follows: TGCAGCGTCCAGTACGCCGAAAAACTGTTTTTT.